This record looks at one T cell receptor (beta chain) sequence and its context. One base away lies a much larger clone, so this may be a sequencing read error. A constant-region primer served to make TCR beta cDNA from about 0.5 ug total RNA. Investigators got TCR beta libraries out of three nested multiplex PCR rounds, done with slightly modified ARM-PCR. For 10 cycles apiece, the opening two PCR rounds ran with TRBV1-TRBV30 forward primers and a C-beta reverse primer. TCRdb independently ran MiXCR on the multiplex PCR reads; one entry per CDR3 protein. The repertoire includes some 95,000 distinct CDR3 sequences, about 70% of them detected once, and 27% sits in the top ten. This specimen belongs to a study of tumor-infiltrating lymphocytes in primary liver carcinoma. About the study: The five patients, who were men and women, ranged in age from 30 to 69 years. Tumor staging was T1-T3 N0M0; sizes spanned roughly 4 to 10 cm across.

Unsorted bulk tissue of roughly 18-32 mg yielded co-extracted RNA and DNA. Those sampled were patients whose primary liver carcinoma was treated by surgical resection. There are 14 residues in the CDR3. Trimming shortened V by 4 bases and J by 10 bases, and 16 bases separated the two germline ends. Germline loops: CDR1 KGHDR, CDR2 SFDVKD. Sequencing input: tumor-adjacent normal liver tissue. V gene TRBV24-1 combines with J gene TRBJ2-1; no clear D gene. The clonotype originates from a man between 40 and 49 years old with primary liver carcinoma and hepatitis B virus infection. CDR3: CATSELVGIGEQFF. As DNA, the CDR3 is TGTGCCACCAGTGAGTTAGTTGGGATCGGGGAGCAGTTCTTC.